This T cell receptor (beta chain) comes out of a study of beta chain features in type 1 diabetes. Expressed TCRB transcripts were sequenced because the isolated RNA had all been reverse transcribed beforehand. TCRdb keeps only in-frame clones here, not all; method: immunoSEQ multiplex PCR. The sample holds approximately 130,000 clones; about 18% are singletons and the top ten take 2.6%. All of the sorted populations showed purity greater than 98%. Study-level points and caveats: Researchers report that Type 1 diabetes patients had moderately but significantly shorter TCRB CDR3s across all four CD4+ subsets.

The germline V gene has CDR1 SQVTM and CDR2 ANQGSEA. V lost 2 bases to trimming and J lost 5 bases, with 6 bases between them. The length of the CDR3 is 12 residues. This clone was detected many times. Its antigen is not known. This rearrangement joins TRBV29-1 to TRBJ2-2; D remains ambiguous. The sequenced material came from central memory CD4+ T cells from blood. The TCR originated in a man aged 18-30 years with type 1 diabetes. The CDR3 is CSVETQTGELFF. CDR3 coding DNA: TGCAGCGTTGAAACGCAAACCGGGGAGCTGTTTTTT.